This T cell receptor (beta chain) was identified in a study of T cells in localized non-small cell lung cancer. Study conclusions and caveats: Median detection of top 100 tumor clones in adjacent lung was around 57 clones. Sequencing covered just one tumor region, so heterogeneity cannot be ruled out. Longer survival (overall) was linked to higher T cell density in blood.

Profiling relied on immunoSEQ multiplex PCR, and the TCRdb table lists in-frame clones only, not all of them. Here the sample spans tens of thousands of clones, 70% to 90% being singletons. Per germline, CDR1 MNHNS and CDR2 SASEGT. V was pared by 2 bases and J by 11 bases, with 18 bases between. The CDR3 loop spans 14 amino acids. Note on this clone: The antigen is undetermined.

The sample consisted of peripheral blood, taken before any cancer treatment. This chain connects TRBV6-1 to TRBJ1-1, with a tentative D call TRBD1 (5 bases). This TCR was sampled from a woman aged 40 to 75 with stage I squamous cell lung carcinoma. CDR3 region: CASSEHYRSVGAFF. The CDR3 DNA sequence: TGTGCCAGCAGTGAACATTACAGGTCCGTTGGGGCTTTCTTT.